This T cell receptor (beta chain) comes out of a study of blood T cell repertoires in COVID-19. Study details: Sites across the United States, Italy and Spain contributed samples from acute and convalescent COVID-19.

Participants came from some 23 US areas, aged roughly 18 to 89 years. All recovered Cohort 3 donors got two negative PCRs, got clearance, or saw symptom resolution. Per the study methods: Estimation of nucleated cell counts relied on the amplification of reference gene primers. Produced via immunoSEQ multiplex PCR; TCRdb's table is partial and in-frame only. V and J calls and clone size are copied from that table; D and trimming were computed from the DNA. The sample has some 350,000 clones; 80% to 90% are singletons. V shed 3 bases and J shed 3 bases, with 13 bases lying between them. This CDR3 spans 15 amino acids. Germline V CDR1 and CDR2: MGHDK, SYGVNS.

The chain joins TRBV25-1 to TRBJ2-3; TRBD1 is a possible D gene (6 bases). Sequenced input: PBMCs or T cells enriched from blood (not recorded which). This receptor was taken from a young woman who had recovered from COVID-19. DNA for the CDR3: TGTGCCAGCAGTGATCCGGTAACAGGGACAGATACGCAGTATTTT. Its translation: CASSDPVTGTDTQYF.